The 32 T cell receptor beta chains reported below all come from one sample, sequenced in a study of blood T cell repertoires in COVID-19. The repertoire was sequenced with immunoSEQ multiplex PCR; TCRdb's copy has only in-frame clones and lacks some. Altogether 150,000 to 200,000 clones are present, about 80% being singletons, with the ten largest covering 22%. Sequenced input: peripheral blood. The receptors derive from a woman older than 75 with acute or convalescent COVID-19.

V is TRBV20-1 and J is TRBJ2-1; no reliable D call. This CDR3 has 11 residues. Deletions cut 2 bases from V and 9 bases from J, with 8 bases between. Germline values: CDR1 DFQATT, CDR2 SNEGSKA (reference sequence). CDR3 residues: CSARSSGEQFF. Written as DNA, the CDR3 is TGCAGTGCTAGATCCTCGGGTGAGCAGTTCTTC.

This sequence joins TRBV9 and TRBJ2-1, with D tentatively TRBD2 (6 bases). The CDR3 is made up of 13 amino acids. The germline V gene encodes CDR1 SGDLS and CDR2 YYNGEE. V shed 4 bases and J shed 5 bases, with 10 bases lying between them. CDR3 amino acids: CASSPGTHNEQFF. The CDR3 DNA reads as TGTGCCAGCAGCCCAGGGACTCACAATGAGCAGTTCTTC. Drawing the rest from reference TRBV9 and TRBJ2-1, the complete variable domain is DSGVTQTPKHLITATGQRVTLRCSPRSGDLSVYWYQQSLDQGLQFLIQYYNGEERAKGNILERFSAQQFPDLHSELNLSSLELGDSALYFCASSPGTHNEQFFGPGTRLTVL.

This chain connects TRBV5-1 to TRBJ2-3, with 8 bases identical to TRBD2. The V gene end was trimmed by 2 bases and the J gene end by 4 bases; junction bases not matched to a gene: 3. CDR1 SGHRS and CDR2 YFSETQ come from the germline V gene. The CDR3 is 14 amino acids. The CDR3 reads CASSFAGGADTQYF. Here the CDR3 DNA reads TGCGCCAGCAGCTTTGCGGGAGGTGCAGATACGCAGTATTTT.

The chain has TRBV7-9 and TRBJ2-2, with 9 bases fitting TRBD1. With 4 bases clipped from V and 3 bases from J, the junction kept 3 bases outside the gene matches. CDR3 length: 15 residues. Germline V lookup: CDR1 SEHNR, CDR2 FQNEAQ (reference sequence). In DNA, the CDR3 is TGTGCCAGCAGCTCCCGGGACAGGGACACCGGGGAGCTGTTTTTT. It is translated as CASSSRDRDTGELFF.

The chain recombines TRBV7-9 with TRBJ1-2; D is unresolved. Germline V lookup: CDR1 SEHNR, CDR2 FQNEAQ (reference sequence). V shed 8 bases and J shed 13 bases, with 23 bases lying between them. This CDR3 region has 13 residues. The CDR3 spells CASPQVGRWAGTF. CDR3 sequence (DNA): TGTGCCAGCCCCCAGGTGGGCAGGTGGGCGGGCACCTTC.

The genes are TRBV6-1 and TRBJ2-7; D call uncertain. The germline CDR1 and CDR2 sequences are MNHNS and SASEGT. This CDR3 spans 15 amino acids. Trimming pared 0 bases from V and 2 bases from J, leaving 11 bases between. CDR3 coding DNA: TGTGCCAGCAGTGAAGCGGGCAAGCTCGCCTACGAGCAGTACTTC. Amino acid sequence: CASSEAGKLAYEQYF.

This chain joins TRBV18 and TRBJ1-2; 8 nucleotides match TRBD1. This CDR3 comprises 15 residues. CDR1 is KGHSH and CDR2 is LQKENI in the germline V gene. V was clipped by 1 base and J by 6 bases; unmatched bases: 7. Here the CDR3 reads CASSPRGQGKNGYTF. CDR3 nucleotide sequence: TGTGCCAGCTCACCACGAGGACAGGGAAAGAATGGCTACACCTTC. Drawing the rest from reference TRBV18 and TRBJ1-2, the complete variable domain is NAGVMQNPRHLVRRRGQEARLRCSPMKGHSHVYWYRQLPEEGLKFMVYLQKENIIDESGMPKERFSAEFPKEGPSILRIQQVVRGDSAAYFCASSPRGQGKNGYTFGSGTRLTVV.

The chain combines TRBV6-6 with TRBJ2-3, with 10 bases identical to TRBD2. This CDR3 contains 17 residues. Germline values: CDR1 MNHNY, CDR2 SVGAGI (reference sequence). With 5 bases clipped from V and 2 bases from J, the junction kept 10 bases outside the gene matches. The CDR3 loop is CASSPTGLADFTDTQYF. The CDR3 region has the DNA TGTGCCAGCAGTCCTACTGGACTAGCGGATTTCACAGATACGCAGTATTTT.

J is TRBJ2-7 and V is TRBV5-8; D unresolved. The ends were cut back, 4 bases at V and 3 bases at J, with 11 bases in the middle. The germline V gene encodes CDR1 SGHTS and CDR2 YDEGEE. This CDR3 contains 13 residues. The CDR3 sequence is CASSPYTLYEQYF. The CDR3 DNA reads TGTGCCAGCAGCCCTTACACCCTCTACGAGCAGTACTTC.

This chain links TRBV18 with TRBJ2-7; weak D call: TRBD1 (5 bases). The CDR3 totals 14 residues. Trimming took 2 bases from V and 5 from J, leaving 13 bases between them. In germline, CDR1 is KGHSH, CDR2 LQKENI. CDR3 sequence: CASSPGQGINEQYF. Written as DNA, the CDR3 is TGTGCCAGCTCACCAGGCCAGGGCATCAACGAGCAGTACTTC. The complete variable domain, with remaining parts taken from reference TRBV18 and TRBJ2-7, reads NAGVMQNPRHLVRRRGQEARLRCSPMKGHSHVYWYRQLPEEGLKFMVYLQKENIIDESGMPKERFSAEFPKEGPSILRIQQVVRGDSAAYFCASSPGQGINEQYFGPGTRLTVT.

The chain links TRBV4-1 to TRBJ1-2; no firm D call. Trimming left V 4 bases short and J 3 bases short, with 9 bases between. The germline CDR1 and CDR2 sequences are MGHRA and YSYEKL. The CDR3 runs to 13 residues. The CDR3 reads CASSPEEDYGYTF. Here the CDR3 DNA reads TGCGCCAGCAGCCCTGAAGAGGACTATGGCTACACCTTC.

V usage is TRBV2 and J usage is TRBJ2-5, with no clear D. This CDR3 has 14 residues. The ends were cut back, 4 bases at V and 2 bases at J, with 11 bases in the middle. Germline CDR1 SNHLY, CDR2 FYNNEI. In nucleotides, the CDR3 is TGTGCCAGCAGTGGTAGAACAGCTCAAGAGACCCAGTACTTC. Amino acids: CASSGRTAQETQYF.

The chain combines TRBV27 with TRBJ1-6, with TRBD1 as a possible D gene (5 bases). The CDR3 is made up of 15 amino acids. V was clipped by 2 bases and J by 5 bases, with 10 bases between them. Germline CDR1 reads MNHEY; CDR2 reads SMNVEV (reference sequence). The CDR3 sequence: CASSLRQTNNSPLHF. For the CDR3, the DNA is TGTGCCAGCAGTTTAAGACAGACCAATAATTCACCCCTCCACTTT.

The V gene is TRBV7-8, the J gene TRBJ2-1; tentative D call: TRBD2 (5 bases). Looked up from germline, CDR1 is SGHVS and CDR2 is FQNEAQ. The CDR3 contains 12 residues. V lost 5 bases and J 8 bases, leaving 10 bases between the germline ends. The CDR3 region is CASSPTSYEQFF. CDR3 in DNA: TGTGCCAGCAGCCCCACTAGTTATGAGCAGTTCTTC.

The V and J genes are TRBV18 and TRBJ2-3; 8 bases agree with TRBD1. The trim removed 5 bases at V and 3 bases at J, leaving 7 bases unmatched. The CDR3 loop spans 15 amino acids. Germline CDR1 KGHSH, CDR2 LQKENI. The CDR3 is CASSATGGRTDTQYF. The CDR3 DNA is TGTGCCAGCTCAGCCACAGGGGGTAGAACAGATACGCAGTATTTT.

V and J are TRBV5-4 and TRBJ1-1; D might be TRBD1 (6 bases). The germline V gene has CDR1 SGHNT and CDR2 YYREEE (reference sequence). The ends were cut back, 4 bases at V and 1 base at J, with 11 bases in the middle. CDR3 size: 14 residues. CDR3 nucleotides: TGTGCCAGCAGCCGGACAGACTGGAACACTGAAGCTTTCTTT. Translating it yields CASSRTDWNTEAFF. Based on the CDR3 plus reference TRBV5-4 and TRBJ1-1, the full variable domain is ETGVTQSPTHLIKTRGQQVTLRCSSQSGHNTVSWYQQALGQGPQFIFQYYREEENGRGNFPPRFSGLQFPNYSSELNVNALELDDSALYLCASSRTDWNTEAFFGQGTRLTVV.

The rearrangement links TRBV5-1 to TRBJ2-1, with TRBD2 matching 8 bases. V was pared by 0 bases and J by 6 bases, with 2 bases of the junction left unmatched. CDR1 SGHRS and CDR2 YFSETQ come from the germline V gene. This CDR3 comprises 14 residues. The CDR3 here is CASSLGREGNEQFF. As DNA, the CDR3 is TGCGCCAGCAGCTTGGGACGGGAGGGCAATGAGCAGTTCTTC.

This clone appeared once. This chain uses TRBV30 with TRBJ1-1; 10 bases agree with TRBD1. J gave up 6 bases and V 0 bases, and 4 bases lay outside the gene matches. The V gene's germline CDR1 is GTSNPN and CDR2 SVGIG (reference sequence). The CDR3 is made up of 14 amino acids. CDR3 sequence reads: CAWSVDRGRAEAFF. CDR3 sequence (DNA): TGTGCCTGGAGTGTAGACAGGGGGCGAGCTGAAGCTTTCTTT. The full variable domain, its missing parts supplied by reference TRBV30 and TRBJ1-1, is SQTIHQWPATLVQPVGSPLSLECTVEGTSNPNLYWYRQAAGRGLQLLFYSVGIGQISSEVPQNLSASRPQDRQFILSSKKLLLSDSGFYLCAWSVDRGRAEAFFGQGTRLTVV.

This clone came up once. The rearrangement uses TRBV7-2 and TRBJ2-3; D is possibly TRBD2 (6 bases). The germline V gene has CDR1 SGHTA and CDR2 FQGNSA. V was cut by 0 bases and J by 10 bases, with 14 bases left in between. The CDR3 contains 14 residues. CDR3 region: CASSLAGTGSAQYF. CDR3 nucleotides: TGTGCCAGCAGCTTAGCGGGGACTGGGAGTGCGCAGTATTTT.

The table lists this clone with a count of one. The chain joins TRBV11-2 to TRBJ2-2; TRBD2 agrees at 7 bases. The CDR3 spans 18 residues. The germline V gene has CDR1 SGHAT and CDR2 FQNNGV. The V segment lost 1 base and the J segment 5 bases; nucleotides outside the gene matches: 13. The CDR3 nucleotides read TGTGCCAGCAGCTTAGGATCGGGAGGATCCGCGGGGACCGGGGAGCTGTTTTTT. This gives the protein CASSLGSGGSAGTGELFF.

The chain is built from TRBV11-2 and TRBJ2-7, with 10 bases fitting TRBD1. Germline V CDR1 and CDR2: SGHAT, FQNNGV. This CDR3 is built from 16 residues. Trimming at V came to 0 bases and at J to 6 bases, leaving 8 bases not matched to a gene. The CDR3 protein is CASSLDSGTGVAEQYF. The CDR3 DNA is TGTGCCAGCAGCTTAGACTCCGGGACAGGGGTGGCCGAGCAGTACTTC.

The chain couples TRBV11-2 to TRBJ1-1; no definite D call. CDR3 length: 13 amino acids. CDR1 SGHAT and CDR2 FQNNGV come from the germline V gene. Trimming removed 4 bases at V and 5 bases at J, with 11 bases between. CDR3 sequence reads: CASSSTAGTEAFF. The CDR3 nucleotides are TGTGCCAGCAGCTCTACCGCCGGGACTGAAGCTTTCTTT.

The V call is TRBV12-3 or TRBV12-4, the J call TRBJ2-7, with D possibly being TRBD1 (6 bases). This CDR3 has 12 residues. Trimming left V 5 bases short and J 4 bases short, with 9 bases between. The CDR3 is CASSMDSYEQYF. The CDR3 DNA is TGTGCCAGCAGTATGGACAGTTACGAGCAGTACTTC.

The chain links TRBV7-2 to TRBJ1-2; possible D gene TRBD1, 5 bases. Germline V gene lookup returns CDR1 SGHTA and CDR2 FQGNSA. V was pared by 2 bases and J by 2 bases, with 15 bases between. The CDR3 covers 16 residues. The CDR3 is CASSLSVRQINYGYTF. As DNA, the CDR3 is TGTGCCAGCAGCTTAAGTGTGAGACAGATAAACTATGGCTACACCTTC. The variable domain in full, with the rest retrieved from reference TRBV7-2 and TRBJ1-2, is GAGVSQSPSNKVTEKGKDVELRCDPISGHTALYWYRQSLGQGLEFLIYFQGNSAPDKSGLPSDRFSAERTGGSVSTLTIQRTQQEDSAVYLCASSLSVRQINYGYTFGSGTRLTVV.

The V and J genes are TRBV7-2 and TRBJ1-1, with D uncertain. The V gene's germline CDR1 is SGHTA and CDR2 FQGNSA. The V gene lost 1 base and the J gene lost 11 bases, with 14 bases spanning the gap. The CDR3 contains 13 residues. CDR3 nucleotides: TGTGCCAGCAGCTTAGTCCGGGTCGCTGGGGCTTTCTTT. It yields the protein CASSLVRVAGAFF.

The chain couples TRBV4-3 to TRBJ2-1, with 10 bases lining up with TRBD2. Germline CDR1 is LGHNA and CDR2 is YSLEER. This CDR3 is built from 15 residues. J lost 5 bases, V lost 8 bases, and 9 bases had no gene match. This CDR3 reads CASGPAGGSNNEQFF. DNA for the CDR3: TGCGCCAGCGGTCCAGCGGGAGGGTCTAACAATGAGCAGTTCTTC.

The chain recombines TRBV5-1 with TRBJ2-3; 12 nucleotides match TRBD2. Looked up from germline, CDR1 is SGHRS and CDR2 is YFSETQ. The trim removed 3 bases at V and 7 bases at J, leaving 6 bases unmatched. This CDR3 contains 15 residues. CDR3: CASSWTSGKGNTQYF. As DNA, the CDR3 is TGCGCCAGCAGCTGGACTAGCGGGAAGGGGAATACGCAGTATTTT.

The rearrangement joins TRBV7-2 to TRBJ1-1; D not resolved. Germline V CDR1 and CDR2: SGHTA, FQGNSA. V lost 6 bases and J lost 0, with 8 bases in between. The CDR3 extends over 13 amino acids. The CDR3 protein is CASRNNMNTEAFF. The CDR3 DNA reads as TGTGCCAGCAGAAATAACATGAACACTGAAGCTTTCTTT.

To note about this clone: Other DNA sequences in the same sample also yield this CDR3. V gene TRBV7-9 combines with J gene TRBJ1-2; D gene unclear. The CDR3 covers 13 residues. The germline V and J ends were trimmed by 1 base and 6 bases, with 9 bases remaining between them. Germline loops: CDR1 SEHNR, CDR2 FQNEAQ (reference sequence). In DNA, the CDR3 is TGTGCCAGCAGCTTAGGGGCACTCGATGGCTACACCTTC. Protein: CASSLGALDGYTF.

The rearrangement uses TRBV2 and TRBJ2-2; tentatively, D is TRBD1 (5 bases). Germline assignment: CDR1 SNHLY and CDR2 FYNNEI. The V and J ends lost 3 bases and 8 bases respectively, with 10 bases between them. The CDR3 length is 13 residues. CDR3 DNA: TGTGCCAGCAGTGAGCAGGGCTCTGGGGAGCTGTTTTTT. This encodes CASSEQGSGELFF. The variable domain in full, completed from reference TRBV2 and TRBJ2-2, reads EPEVTQTPSHQVTQMGQEVILRCVPISNHLYFYWYRQILGQKVEFLVSFYNNEISEKSEIFDDQFSVERPDGSNFTLKIRSTKLEDSAMYFCASSEQGSGELFFGEGSRLTVL.

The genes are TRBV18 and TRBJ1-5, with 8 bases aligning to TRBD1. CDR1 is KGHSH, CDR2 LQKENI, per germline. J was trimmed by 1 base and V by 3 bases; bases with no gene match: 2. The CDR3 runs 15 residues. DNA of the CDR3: TGTGCCAGCTCACCGGGACAGGTGAGCAATCAGCCCCAGCATTTT. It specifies CASSPGQVSNQPQHF.

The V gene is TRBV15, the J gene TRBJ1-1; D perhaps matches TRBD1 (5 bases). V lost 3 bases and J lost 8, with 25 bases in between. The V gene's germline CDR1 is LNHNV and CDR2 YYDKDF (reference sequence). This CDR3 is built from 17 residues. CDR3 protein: CATSSARVTGSRREAFF. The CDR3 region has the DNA TGTGCCACCAGCAGCGCACGCGTCACAGGTAGCAGGAGAGAAGCTTTCTTT.